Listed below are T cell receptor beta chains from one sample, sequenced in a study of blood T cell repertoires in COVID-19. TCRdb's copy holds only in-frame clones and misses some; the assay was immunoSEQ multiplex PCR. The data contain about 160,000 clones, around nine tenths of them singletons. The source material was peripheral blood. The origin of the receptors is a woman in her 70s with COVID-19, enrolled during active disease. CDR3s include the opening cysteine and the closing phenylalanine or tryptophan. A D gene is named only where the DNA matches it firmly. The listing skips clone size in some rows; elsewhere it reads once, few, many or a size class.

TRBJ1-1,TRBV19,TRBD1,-,TGTGCCAGTAGTTCCGGACAGGTTTTCACTGAAGCTTTCTTT,CASSSGQVFTEAFF
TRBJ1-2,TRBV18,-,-,TGTGCCAGCTCACCCTCCCGACAGGCTAACTATGGCTACACCTTC,CASSPSRQANYGYTF
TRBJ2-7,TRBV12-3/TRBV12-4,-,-,TGTGCCAGCAGTTTAGGACAGGCAAACGAGCAGTACTTC,CASSLGQANEQYF
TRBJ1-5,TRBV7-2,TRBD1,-,TGTGCCAGCAGCCTCGGACAGGATAGCAATCAGCCCCAGCATTTT,CASSLGQDSNQPQHF
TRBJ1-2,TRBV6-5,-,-,TGTGCCAGCAGTTACAGGGAGTCCTATGGCTACACCTTC,CASSYRESYGYTF
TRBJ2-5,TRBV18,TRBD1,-,TGTGCCAGCTCACCCCAACAGGGGGGAGAAGAGACCCAGTACTTC,CASSPQQGGEETQYF
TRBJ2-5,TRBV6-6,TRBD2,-,TGTGCCAGCAGTTATGCTCGGGGGGAGGGAGAGACCCAGTACTTC,CASSYARGEGETQYF
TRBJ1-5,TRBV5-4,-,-,TGTGCCAGCAGCCCGGGAGGAAATCAGCCCCAGCATTTT,CASSPGGNQPQHF
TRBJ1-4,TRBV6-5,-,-,TGTGCCAGCAGTTACCGGTCCACTGAAAAACTGTTTTTT,CASSYRSTEKLFF
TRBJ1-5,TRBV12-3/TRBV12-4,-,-,TGTGCCAGCAGTTTAGAGACAAATCAGCCCCAGCATTTT,CASSLETNQPQHF
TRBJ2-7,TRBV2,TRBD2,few,TGTGCCAGCGGCACATTAGCGGGGGTTTCGCACGAGCAGTACTTC,CASGTLAGVSHEQYF
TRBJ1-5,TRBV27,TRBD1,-,TGTGCCAGCCGCACTGAACAAGGGGGCGGGCCCCAGCATTTT,CASRTEQGGGPQHF
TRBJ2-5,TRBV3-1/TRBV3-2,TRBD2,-,TGTGCCAGCAGCCACGGGACTAGGGAAGAGACCCAGTACTTC,CASSHGTREETQYF
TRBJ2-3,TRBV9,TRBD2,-,TGTGCCAGCAGCGTAGGGACTAGAAGCACAGATACGCAGTATTTT,CASSVGTRSTDTQYF
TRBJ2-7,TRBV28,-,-,TGTGCCAGCAGACAGGGTGGTGCGTACGAGCAGTACTTC,CASRQGGAYEQYF
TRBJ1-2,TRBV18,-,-,TGTGCCAGCTCACGGGCGGAGGGGCATGGCTACACCTTC,CASSRAEGHGYTF
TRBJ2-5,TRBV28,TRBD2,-,TGTGCCAGCAGTCCCAAGCGGGGGCCGCAAGAGACCCAGTACTTC,CASSPKRGPQETQYF
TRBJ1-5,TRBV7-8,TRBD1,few,TGTGCCAGCAGCTTCAGAGGGGGCGGTCAGCCCCAGCATTTT,CASSFRGGGQPQHF
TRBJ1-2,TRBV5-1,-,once,TGCGCCAGCAGCCTCCTCACAGGCGGAGGCTACACCTTC,CASSLLTGGGYTF
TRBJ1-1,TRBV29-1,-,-,TGCAGCGCCCGGACGGGGGGGTACACTGAAGCTTTCTTT,CSARTGGYTEAFF
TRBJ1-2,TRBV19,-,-,TGTGCCAGTACCCGAACAGGGAGTGTGCCTAAGGGCTACACCTTC,CASTRTGSVPKGYTF
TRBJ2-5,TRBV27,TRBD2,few,TGTGCCAGCAGTTTCGTAGGGCTAGCGGACCAAGAGACCCAGTACTTC,CASSFVGLADQETQYF